Listed below are T cell receptor beta chains from one sample, sequenced in a study of cytomegalovirus exposure and HLA in healthy donors. Generated by immunoSEQ multiplex PCR, the TCRdb table keeps only in-frame clones and is missing some. The sample carries tens of thousands of clones, roughly 84% recorded once. Sequenced material: PBMCs. The origin of the receptors is a man younger than 35 in good health and CMV-seronegative. Both conserved end residues are part of each CDR3. D genes are given only for firm matches.

D gene: TRBD1; J gene: TRBJ1-5; V gene: TRBV30; CDR3 protein: CAWGPTRGIQPQHF
D gene: TRBD2; J gene: TRBJ2-1; V gene: TRBV11-2; CDR3 protein: CASRTLGGRALKYEQFF
D gene: .; J gene: TRBJ2-7; V gene: TRBV1; CDR3 protein: CTSSRQDRREGQYEQYF
D gene: .; J gene: TRBJ1-1; V gene: TRBV27; CDR3 protein: CASSLFLENTEAFF
D gene: .; J gene: TRBJ1-4; V gene: TRBV5-8; CDR3 protein: CASSPEGVGTNEKLFF
D gene: TRBD1; J gene: TRBJ1-4; V gene: TRBV14; CDR3 protein: CASSPTAGGIEKLFF
D gene: .; J gene: TRBJ1-1; V gene: TRBV11-3; CDR3 protein: CASSFGGGTEAFF
D gene: TRBD1; J gene: TRBJ2-2; V gene: TRBV5-1; CDR3 protein: CASRGTANTGELFF
D gene: TRBD2; J gene: TRBJ2-1; V gene: TRBV14; CDR3 protein: CASCLLAGVGNEQFF
D gene: .; J gene: TRBJ1-1; V gene: TRBV29-1; CDR3 protein: CSATGIEAFF